The T cell receptor beta chain described here comes from a study of blood T cell repertoires in COVID-19. Looking at the study overall: Italy, Spain and the United States were the sources of the convalescent and acute COVID-19 samples.

The V gene end was trimmed by 6 bases and the J gene end by 13 bases; junction bases not matched to a gene: 9. In germline, CDR1 is SNHLY, CDR2 FYNNEI. This CDR3 comprises 12 residues. Clones were sequenced by immunoSEQ multiplex PCR, and TCRdb holds only the in-frame ones, with some missing. The sample contains about 200,000 clones, 80% to 90% of which appear only once. The chain uses TRBV2 and TRBJ2-1; 7 positions agree with TRBD2. The receptor was isolated from a woman between 40 and 50 years old with active or convalescent COVID-19. The material sequenced was peripheral blood. CDR3 sequence reads: CASRQTGGPQFF. CDR3 nucleotides: TGTGCCAGCAGGCAGACGGGAGGACCCCAGTTCTTC.